The rows below give T cell receptor beta chains drawn from one sample of a study of regulatory T cells in long-lasting Graves disease. Each CDR3 protein is one row after TCRdb ran MiXCR on the multiplex PCR reads. The profile covers about 540,000 distinct CDR3 sequences, with about 13% appearing a single time and roughly 10% taken by the ten largest. These data were also reused for a study on T cells in Graves' hyperthyroidism and ophthalmopathy.

Source: peripheral blood mononuclear cells (PBMCs), taken at new diagnosis, from a patient treated with antithyroid drugs. Every receptor here comes from a man younger than 40 with Graves disease. The CDR3 runs from the conserved cysteine through the conserved F or W. D genes are given only for firm matches. Clone size appears in some rows only: once, few, many, or a class for an expanded clone.

V gene	D gene	J gene	clone size	CDR3 DNA	CDR3 protein
TRBV5-1	TRBD1	TRBJ2-1	many	TGCGCCAGCAGCGAGGACAGGAACAATGAGCAGTTCTTC	CASSEDRNNEQFF
TRBV2	NA	TRBJ2-5	many	TGTGCCAGCAGTGAACTGGAGGGCAGGGAGACCCAGTACTTC	CASSELEGRETQYF
TRBV7-9	NA	TRBJ2-1	many	TGTGCCAGCAGCTTGAGTCCAGCGGACTCCTACAATGAGCAGTTCTTC	CASSLSPADSYNEQFF
TRBV12-3/TRBV12-4	NA	TRBJ2-5	many	TGTGCCAGCACCACAGGGTTCCAAGAGACCCAGTACTTC	CASTTGFQETQYF
TRBV5-1	TRBD1	TRBJ1-5	many	TGCGCCAGCAGCTTGGGGGGGACAGGGCGAAATCAGCCCCAGCATTTT	CASSLGGTGRNQPQHF
TRBV6-1	NA	TRBJ1-3	NA	TGTGCCAGCAGAATCGGGAACACCATATATTTT	CASRIGNTIYF
TRBV30	TRBD1	TRBJ1-1	few	TGTGCCTGGAGACTCCCTAACAGGGGGCGAATTAGGCGGGTAGCTGAAGCTTTCTTT	CAWRLPNRGRIRRVAEAFF
TRBV6-1	TRBD2	TRBJ2-6	few	TGTGCCAGCAACAATCGGGAGGGCGTGTCTGGGGCCAACGTCCTGACTTTC	CASNNREGVSGANVLTF
TRBV30	NA	TRBJ1-1	many	TGTGCCTGGACCCCCCAAGGGGGGACTGAAGCTTTCTTT	CAWTPQGGTEAFF
TRBV2	TRBD2	TRBJ2-1	many	TGTGCCAGCGGTAAGGGTAGCGGGAAGGGCTCCTACAATGAGCAGTTCTTC	CASGKGSGKGSYNEQFF
TRBV20-1	NA	TRBJ1-1	many	TGCAGTGCTAGAAGGGGGGGACTATTCGACACTGAAGCTTTCTTT	CSARRGGLFDTEAFF
TRBV19	NA	TRBJ2-1	NA	TGTGCCAGTAGTATCACCGGTACCGGGAGCGGCACCTACAATGAGCAGTTCTTC	CASSITGTGSGTYNEQFF
TRBV4-1	NA	TRBJ1-3	few	TGCGCCAGCAGCCGCGGGACGGTCGGCTCTGGAAACACCATATATTTT	CASSRGTVGSGNTIYF
TRBV19	TRBD2	TRBJ2-7	NA	TGTGCCAGTACCAAAACGGGACTAGCGGGAGGAAATCGCAACGAGCAGTACTTC	CASTKTGLAGGNRNEQYF
TRBV12-3/TRBV12-4	TRBD2	TRBJ2-1	many	TGTGCCAGCAGTCCGGGACTAGCGGGAGGTCTGTTCTTC	CASSPGLAGGLFF
TRBV10-2	NA	TRBJ2-5	many	TGCGCCAGCAGTGAATCCAGCTGGGGCGGGACCCAGTACTTC	CASSESSWGGTQYF
TRBV7-9	NA	TRBJ2-7	many	TGTGCCAGCAGCACCGGCAGCGCAGCCTACGAGCAGTACTTC	CASSTGSAAYEQYF
TRBV2	NA	TRBJ2-5	many	TGTGCCAGCAGTGAAGCGGGGGAGACCCAGTACTTC	CASSEAGETQYF
TRBV7-9	NA	TRBJ1-4	NA	TGTGCCAGCAGCTTTCCCGGACTCATGCTCAATAATGAAAAACTGTTTTTT	CASSFPGLMLNNEKLFF
TRBV28	TRBD2	TRBJ2-3	many	TGTGCCAGCAGCACCCCCACTAGCGCAAACACAGATACGCAGTATTTT	CASSTPTSANTDTQYF
TRBV11-2	NA	TRBJ2-1	many	TGTGCCAGCAGCCCCGGGACAGAGCAGTTCTTC	CASSPGTEQFF
TRBV20-1	NA	TRBJ1-1	many	TGCAGTGACGACGGCAGGCTTAACACTGAAGCTTTCTTT	CSDDGRLNTEAFF
TRBV24-1	TRBD2	TRBJ2-3	few	TGTGCCACCAGTGATTTCACCCCCTCGTCTAGCGGAAGGGGCACAGATACGCAGTATTTT	CATSDFTPSSSGRGTDTQYF
TRBV5-6	TRBD2	TRBJ2-7	NA	TGTGCCAGCAGCCGGGGGACTAGCGTCAGGAATGAGCAGTACTTC	CASSRGTSVRNEQYF
TRBV5-1	NA	TRBJ1-2	NA	TGCGCCAGCAGCCCGGGGACGATGTCGCGATACTATGGCTACACCTTC	CASSPGTMSRYYGYTF
TRBV18	TRBD2	TRBJ2-1	NA	TGTGCCAGCTCACCGGGACTAGCGGGAGTCGATGAGCAGTTCTTC	CASSPGLAGVDEQFF
TRBV19	NA	TRBJ1-1	few	TGTGCCAGCCAGGAGGGGCAGAAGAACACTGAAGCTTTCTTT	CASQEGQKNTEAFF
TRBV20-1	TRBD2	TRBJ2-1	many	TGCAGTTCAAGGGCTAGCGGGGGCCTCGTTAATGAGCAGTTCTTC	CSSRASGGLVNEQFF
TRBV7-9	TRBD2	TRBJ2-3	many	TGTGCCAGCAGCCCCCGGGAGGGTAGCACAGATACGCAGTATTTT	CASSPREGSTDTQYF
TRBV7-2	NA	TRBJ1-5	NA	TGTGCCAGCAGCTTACGACCGGGGACTTTTCGGCCCCAGCATTTT	CASSLRPGTFRPQHF
TRBV10-3	NA	TRBJ2-5	many	TGTGCCATCAGTGAGTCGCAAGGGGAAGAGACCCAGTACTTC	CAISESQGEETQYF
TRBV7-9	TRBD2	TRBJ2-7	many	TGTGCCAGCGGGGAGGCTAGCGGGAGCAACGAGCAGTACTTC	CASGEASGSNEQYF
TRBV7-8	TRBD2	TRBJ2-1	many	TGTGCCAGCAGCTTAGCGGAACGGACCTTAGCGGGAGATAATGAGCAGTTCTTC	CASSLAERTLAGDNEQFF
TRBV4-1	TRBD1	TRBJ2-7	NA	TGCGCCAGCAGCCAAGGGATCTGGGACAGATCACACGAGCAGTACTTC	CASSQGIWDRSHEQYF
TRBV25-1	NA	TRBJ1-6	many	TGTGCCAGCAGTGACGGGCCTTACGGCTTCGATTCACCCCTCCACTTT	CASSDGPYGFDSPLHF
TRBV5-1	NA	TRBJ1-6	few	TGCGCCAGCAGCTTGAGGGGGGCCGGAGATACTTCACCCCTCCACTTT	CASSLRGAGDTSPLHF
TRBV7-3	NA	TRBJ2-3	many	TGTGCCAGCAGCTTAAACCCATCTTCAGATACGCAGTATTTT	CASSLNPSSDTQYF
TRBV6-1	NA	TRBJ2-7	NA	TGTGCCAGCAGCCTCTACGGGGGCGCAAACTACGAGCAGTACTTC	CASSLYGGANYEQYF
TRBV7-6	TRBD2	TRBJ2-2	NA	TGTGCCAGCAGCTTAAATCCGGGAGCGGGAGCCGCCGGGGAGCTGTTTTTT	CASSLNPGAGAAGELFF
TRBV10-3	TRBD2	TRBJ2-1	NA	TGTGCCATCAGTGGGGGAGCCTTAGCGGGAGGGTCCTACAATGAGCAGTTCTTC	CAISGGALAGGSYNEQFF
TRBV4-2	NA	TRBJ2-5	few	TGTGCCAGCAGCCAAGCTGGGTGGGGAGGGGGCCAAGAGACCCAGTACTTC	CASSQAGWGGGQETQYF
TRBV7-6	TRBD2	TRBJ2-1	NA	TGTGCCAGCAGCTCAGGTGGACTAGCGGGGGACTCCTACAATGAGCAGTTCTTC	CASSSGGLAGDSYNEQFF
TRBV20-1	TRBD2	TRBJ2-7	once	TGCAGTGCTCTTACGACTAGCGGGAGTGGCTACGAGCAGTACTTC	CSALTTSGSGYEQYF
TRBV20-1	NA	TRBJ1-2	many	TGCAGTGCTAGAGGACAGAACCCGCTTGGGGGCTACACCTTC	CSARGQNPLGGYTF
TRBV6-1	NA	TRBJ1-5	many	TGTGCCAGCAGTGAAGCGGGATTTAGTCAGCCCCAGCATTTT	CASSEAGFSQPQHF
TRBV18	NA	TRBJ1-5	NA	TGTGCCAGCTCACCTGAAGGGGGTCACAATCAGCCCCAGCATTTT	CASSPEGGHNQPQHF